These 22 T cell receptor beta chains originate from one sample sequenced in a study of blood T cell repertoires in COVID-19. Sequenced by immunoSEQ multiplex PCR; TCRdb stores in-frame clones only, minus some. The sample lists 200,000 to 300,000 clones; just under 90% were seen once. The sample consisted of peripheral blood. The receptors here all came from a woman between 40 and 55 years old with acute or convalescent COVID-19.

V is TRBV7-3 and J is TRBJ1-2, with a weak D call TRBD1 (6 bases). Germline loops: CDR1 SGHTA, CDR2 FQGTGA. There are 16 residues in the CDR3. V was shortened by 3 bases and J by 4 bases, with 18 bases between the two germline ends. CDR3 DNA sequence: TGTGCCAGCAGCTTGGATCACAGGGTCCGGAGCTATGGCTACACCTTC. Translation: CASSLDHRVRSYGYTF.

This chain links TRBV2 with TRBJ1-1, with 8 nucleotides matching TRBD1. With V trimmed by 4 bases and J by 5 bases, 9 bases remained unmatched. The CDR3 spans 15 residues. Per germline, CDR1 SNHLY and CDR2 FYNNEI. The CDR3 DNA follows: TGTGCCAGCAGTGTACAGGGGGTAGGAGGGACTGAAGCTTTCTTT. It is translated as CASSVQGVGGTEAFF.

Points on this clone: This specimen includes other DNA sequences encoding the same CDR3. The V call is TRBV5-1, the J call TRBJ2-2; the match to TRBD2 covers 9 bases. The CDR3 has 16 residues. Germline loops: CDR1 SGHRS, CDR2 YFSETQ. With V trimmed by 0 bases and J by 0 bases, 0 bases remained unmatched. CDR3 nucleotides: TGCGCCAGCAGCTTGGGCGGGGGGGCGAACACCGGGGAGCTGTTTTTT. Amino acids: CASSLGGGANTGELFF.

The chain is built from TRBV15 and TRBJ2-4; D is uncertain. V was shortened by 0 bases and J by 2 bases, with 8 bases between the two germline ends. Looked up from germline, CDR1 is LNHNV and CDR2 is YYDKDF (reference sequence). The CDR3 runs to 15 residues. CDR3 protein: CATSRDGLSKNIQYF. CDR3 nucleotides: TGTGCCACCAGCAGAGATGGGCTGTCCAAAAACATTCAGTACTTC.

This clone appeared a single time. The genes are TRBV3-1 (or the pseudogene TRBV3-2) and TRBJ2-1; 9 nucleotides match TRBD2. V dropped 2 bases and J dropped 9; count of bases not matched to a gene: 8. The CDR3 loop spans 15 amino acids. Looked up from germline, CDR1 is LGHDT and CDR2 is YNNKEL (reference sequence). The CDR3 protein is CASSQRGGGETEQFF. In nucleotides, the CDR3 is TGTGCCAGCAGCCAAAGGGGCGGGGGGGAGACTGAGCAGTTCTTC.

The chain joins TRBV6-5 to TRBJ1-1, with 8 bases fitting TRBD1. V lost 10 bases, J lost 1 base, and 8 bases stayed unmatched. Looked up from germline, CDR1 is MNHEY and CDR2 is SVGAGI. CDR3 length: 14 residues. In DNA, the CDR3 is TGTGCCACGTCCCGGGACAGGAAGAACACTGAAGCTTTCTTT. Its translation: CATSRDRKNTEAFF.

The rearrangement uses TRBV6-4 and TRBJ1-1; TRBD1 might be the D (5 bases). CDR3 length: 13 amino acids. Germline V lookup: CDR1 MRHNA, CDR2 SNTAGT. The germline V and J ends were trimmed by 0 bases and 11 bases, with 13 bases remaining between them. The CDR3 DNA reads TGTGCCAGCAGTGACTCGAGGAGGGGCCCCGCTTTCTTT. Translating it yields CASSDSRRGPAFF.

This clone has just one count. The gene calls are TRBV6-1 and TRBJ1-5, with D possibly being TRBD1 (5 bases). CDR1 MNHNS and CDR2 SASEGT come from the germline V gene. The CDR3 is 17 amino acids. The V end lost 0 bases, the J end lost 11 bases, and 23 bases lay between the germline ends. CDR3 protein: CASSEAPRRAGHWSQHF. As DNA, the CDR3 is TGTGCCAGCAGTGAAGCGCCACGGCGAGCTGGACATTGGTCCCAGCATTTT.

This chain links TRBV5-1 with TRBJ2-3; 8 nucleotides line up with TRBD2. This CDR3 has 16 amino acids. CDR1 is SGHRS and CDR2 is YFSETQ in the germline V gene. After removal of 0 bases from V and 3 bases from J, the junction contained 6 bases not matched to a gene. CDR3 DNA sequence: TGCGCCAGCAGCTTGGTAACGGGGGGGCGAACAGATACGCAGTATTTT. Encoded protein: CASSLVTGGRTDTQYF.

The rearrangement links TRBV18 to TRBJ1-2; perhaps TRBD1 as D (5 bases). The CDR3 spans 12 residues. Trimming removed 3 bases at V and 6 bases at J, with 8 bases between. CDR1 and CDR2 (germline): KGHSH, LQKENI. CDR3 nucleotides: TGTGCCAGCTCACCGGGGGAGGATGGCTACACCTTC. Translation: CASSPGEDGYTF.

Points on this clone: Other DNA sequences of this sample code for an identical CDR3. The CDR3 region is CASSLTGDSNQPQHF. Written as DNA, the CDR3 is TGTGCCAGCAGCCTGACGGGTGATAGCAATCAGCCCCAGCATTTT. The chain links TRBV3-1 (or the pseudogene TRBV3-2) to TRBJ1-5; no definite D call. Germline CDR1 reads LGHDT; CDR2 reads YNNKEL (reference sequence). With 4 bases removed from V and 0 bases from J, the gap between germline ends came to 10 bases. The CDR3 is 15 amino acids.

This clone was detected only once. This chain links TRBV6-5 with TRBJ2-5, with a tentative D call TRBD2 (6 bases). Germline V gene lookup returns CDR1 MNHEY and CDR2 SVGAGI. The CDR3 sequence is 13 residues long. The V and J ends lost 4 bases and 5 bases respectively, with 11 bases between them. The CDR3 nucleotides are TGTGCCAGCAGTTCGGAGGGTATGGAGACCCAGTACTTC. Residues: CASSSEGMETQYF.

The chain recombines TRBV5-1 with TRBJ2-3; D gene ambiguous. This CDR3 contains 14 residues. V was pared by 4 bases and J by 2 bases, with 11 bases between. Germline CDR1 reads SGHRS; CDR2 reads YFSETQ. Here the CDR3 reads CASSGLSYTDTQYF. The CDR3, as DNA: TGCGCCAGCAGCGGCCTGTCGTACACAGATACGCAGTATTTT.

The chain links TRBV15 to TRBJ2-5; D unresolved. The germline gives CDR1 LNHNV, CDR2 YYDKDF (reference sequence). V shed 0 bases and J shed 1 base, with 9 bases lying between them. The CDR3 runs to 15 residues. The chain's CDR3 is CATSRDSLAQETQYF. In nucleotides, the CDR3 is TGTGCCACCAGCAGAGATTCCCTGGCCCAAGAGACCCAGTACTTC.

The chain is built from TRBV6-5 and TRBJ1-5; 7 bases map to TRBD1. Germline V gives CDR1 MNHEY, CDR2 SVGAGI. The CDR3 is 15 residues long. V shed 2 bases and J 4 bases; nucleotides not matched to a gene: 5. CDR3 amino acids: CASSYVGGGNQPQHF. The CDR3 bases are TGTGCCAGCAGTTACGTAGGGGGCGGGAATCAGCCCCAGCATTTT.

The CDR3 nucleotides read TGTGCCAGCAGCCAGGGACAGGGTACCATCTCTGGGGCCAACGTCCTGACTTTC. This encodes CASSQGQGTISGANVLTF. V usage is TRBV5-5 and J usage is TRBJ2-6; TRBD1 matches 9 bases. The junction had 8 bases not matched to a gene; V was cut back by 4 bases and J by 0 bases. The CDR3 totals 18 residues. The germline CDR1 and CDR2 sequences are SGHKS and YYEKEE (reference sequence).

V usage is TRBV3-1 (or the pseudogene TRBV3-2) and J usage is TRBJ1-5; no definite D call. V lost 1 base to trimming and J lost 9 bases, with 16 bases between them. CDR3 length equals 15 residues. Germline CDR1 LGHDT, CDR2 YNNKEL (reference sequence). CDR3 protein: CASSQANSGAVPQHF. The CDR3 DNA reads TGTGCCAGCAGCCAAGCGAACTCGGGAGCGGTGCCCCAGCATTTT.

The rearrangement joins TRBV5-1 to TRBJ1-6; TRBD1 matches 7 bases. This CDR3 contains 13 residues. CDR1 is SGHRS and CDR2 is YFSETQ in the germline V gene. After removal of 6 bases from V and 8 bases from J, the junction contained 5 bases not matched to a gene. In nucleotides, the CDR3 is TGCGCCAGCACCGGGGACAGTCATTCACCCCTCCACTTT. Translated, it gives CASTGDSHSPLHF.

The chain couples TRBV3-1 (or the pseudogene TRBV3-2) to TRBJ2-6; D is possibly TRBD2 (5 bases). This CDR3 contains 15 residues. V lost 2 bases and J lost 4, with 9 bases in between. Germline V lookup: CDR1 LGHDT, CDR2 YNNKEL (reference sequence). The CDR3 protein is CASSQWGAGANVLTF. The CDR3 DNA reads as TGTGCCAGCAGCCAATGGGGAGCAGGGGCCAACGTCCTGACTTTC.

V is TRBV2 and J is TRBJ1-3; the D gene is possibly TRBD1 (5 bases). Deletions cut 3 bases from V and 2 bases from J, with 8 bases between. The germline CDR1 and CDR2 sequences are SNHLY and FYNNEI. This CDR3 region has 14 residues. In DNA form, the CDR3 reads TGTGCCAGCAGTGAGTCGGGGGCTGGAAACACCATATATTTT. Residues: CASSESGAGNTIYF.

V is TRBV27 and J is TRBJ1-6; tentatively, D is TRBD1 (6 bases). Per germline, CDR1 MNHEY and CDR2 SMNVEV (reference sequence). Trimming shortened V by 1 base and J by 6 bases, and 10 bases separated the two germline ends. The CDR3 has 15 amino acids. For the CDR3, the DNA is TGTGCCAGCAGTTTATTGGGGGACACTAATTCACCCCTCCACTTT. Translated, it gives CASSLLGDTNSPLHF.

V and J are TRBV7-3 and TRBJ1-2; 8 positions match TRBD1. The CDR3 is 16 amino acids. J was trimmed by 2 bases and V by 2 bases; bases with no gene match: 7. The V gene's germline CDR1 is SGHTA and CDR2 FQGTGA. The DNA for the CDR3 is TGTGCCAGCAGCTTACAGCCAGGGGGCATGAACTATGGCTACACCTTC. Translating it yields CASSLQPGGMNYGYTF. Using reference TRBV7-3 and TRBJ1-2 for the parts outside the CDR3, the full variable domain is GAGVSQTPSNKVTEKGKYVELRCDPISGHTALYWYRQSLGQGPEFLIYFQGTGAADDSGLPNDRFFAVRPEGSVSTLKIQRTERGDSAVYLCASSLQPGGMNYGYTFGSGTRLTVV.